The present TCR beta chain was sequenced within a study of CD8 T cells in ankylosing spondylitis. With V trimmed by 3 bases and J by 0 bases, 5 bases remained unmatched. The CDR3 length is 16 residues. In germline, CDR1 is SGHRS, CDR2 YFSETQ. This clonotype was detected ten times or more. The target antigen is unknown. Making the TCR beta libraries involved quantitative 5'-RACE with molecular barcodes. TCRdb passed the 5' RACE reads through MiXCR, listing each CDR3 protein once. This table holds about 130,000 distinct CDR3 sequences, roughly a tenth found once. Findings and caveats of the study: Clones linked to disease, bearing a CD8+ phenotype, were relatively rare in peripheral blood. A TCR beta motif of about 8 highly homologous variants appeared characteristic of ankylosing spondylitis blood.

The receptor was derived from a male donor with ankylosing spondylitis or in good health (not recorded which). V is TRBV5-1 and J is TRBJ2-1; TRBD2 matches 8 bases. The sequenced material came from blood, either unsorted or a sorted T cell fraction (not recorded which). CDR3 in DNA: TGCGCCAGCAGCTACACCGGGACTAGCTCCTACAATGAGCAGTTCTTC. Protein sequence: CASSYTGTSSYNEQFF.